The clone carrying this T cell receptor (beta chain) was seen once. The table came from immunoSEQ multiplex PCR; TCRdb's copy has only in-frame clones and leaves some out. The sample shows roughly 120,000 clones, about 91% of them seen only once. The data derive from a study of blood T cell repertoires in COVID-19. Germline trimming cut 1 base from V and 2 bases from J; bases unmatched to any gene: 5. The CDR3 totals 15 residues. Germline V gives CDR1 SGHTA, CDR2 FQGNSA. This chain uses TRBV7-2 with TRBJ2-7; 7 nucleotides align to TRBD2. The clonotype was recovered from a woman aged 45-65 years with active or convalescent COVID-19. What was sequenced was peripheral blood. The DNA for the CDR3 is TGTGCCAGCAGCTTAGGCGGGAGTAGGGCCTACGAGCAGTACTTC. As protein: CASSLGGSRAYEQYF.